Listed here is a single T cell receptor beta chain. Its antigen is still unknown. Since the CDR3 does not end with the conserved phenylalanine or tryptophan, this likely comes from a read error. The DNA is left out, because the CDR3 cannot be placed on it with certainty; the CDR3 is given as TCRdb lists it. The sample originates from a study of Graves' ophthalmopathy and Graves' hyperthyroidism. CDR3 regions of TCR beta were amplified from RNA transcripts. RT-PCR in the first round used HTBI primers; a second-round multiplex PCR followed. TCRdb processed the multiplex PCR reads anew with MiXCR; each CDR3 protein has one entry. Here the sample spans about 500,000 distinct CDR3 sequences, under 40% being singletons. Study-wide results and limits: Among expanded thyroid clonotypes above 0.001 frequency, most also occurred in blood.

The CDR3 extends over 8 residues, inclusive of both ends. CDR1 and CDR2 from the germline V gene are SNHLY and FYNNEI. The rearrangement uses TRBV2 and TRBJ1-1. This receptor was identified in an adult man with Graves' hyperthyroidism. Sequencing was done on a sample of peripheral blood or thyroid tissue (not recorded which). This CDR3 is CASSEASS.